Below, 9 T cell receptor beta chains from the same sample are listed, as sequenced in a study of PD-L1 blockade in urothelial cancer. The assay was immunoSEQ multiplex PCR, and TCRdb's table has in-frame clones only and misses some. Of about 30,000 clones listed, roughly 80% are singletons. This sample comprised PBMCs, obtained around atezolizumab (anti-PD-L1) treatment. The receptors shown here come from a man aged 50 to 60 with urothelial cancer.

This chain links TRBV28 with TRBJ2-1; TRBD1 is a possible D gene (6 bases). Trimming took 3 bases from V and 1 from J, leaving 13 bases between them. CDR1 is MDHEN, CDR2 SYDVKM, per germline. CDR3 length: 16 residues. This CDR3 reads CASSFWSRGSYNEQFF. The DNA of the CDR3 is TGTGCCAGCAGTTTCTGGAGCAGGGGATCCTACAATGAGCAGTTCTTC.

The chain employs TRBV7-9 and TRBJ1-2; TRBD1 matches at 9 bases. The germline V gene has CDR1 SEHNR and CDR2 FQNEAQ (reference sequence). This CDR3 has 16 amino acids. Trimming took 5 bases from V and 3 from J; bases not matched to a gene: 10. CDR3 in amino acids: CASSRVDRGGDYGYTF. The CDR3 DNA reads as TGTGCCAGCAGCCGAGTGGACAGGGGTGGGGACTATGGCTACACCTTC.

This sequence joins TRBV30 and TRBJ1-5; D gene ambiguous. Germline assignment: CDR1 GTSNPN and CDR2 SVGIG (reference sequence). V lost 0 bases to trimming and J lost 2 bases, with 5 bases between them. The CDR3 sequence is 13 residues long. The CDR3: CAWSVSGNQPQHF. The CDR3 DNA reads as TGTGCCTGGAGTGTGTCGGGCAATCAGCCCCAGCATTTT.

The chain uses TRBV27 and TRBJ2-1; D is unclear. This CDR3 is built from 15 residues. CDR1 and CDR2 (germline): MNHEY, SMNVEV (reference sequence). V was cut by 4 bases and J by 2 bases, with 12 bases left in between. The CDR3 loop reads CASSYYRGAYNEQFF. CDR3 DNA: TGTGCCAGCAGTTACTACCGAGGTGCCTACAATGAGCAGTTCTTC.

The chain combines TRBV28 with TRBJ2-1, with 11 bases lining up with TRBD1. The CDR3 has 12 residues. J was trimmed by 15 bases and V by 6 bases; bases with no gene match: 7. CDR1 is MDHEN and CDR2 is SYDVKM in the germline V gene. CDR3 sequence reads: CASSLPGQGVFF. The CDR3 DNA reads TGTGCCAGCAGCCTACCGGGACAGGGGGTGTTCTTC. The whole variable domain, remainder taken from reference TRBV28 and TRBJ2-1, is DVKVTQSSRYLVKRTGEKVFLECVQDMDHENMFWYRQDPGLGLRLIYFSYDVKMKEKGDIPEGYSVSREKKERFSLILESASTNQTSMYLCASSLPGQGVFFGPGTRLTVL.

The chain carries TRBV7-3 and TRBJ2-1; D remains unclear. Germline lookup yields CDR1 SGHTA and CDR2 FQGTGA. V was pared by 5 bases and J by 10 bases, with 15 bases between. The CDR3 sequence is 13 residues long. CDR3 nucleotides: TGTGCCAGCAGCCTATCGACCGCCGGGGAGCAGTTCTTC. It codes for CASSLSTAGEQFF.

CDR3 sequence reads: CASSLDGRGEQFF. The CDR3 DNA reads TGTGCCAGCAGCTTAGACGGGAGGGGTGAGCAGTTCTTC. The chain combines TRBV7-2 with TRBJ2-1; TRBD2 matches 8 bases. There are 13 residues in the CDR3. Germline V lookup: CDR1 SGHTA, CDR2 FQGNSA. J gave up 9 bases and V 1 base, and 2 bases lay outside the gene matches.

V gene TRBV5-5 combines with J gene TRBJ2-7; 10 bases match TRBD2. Trimming cost V 2 bases and J 3 bases; bases outside gene matches: 5. The CDR3 has 15 amino acids. Germline lookup yields CDR1 SGHKS and CDR2 YYEKEE (reference sequence). In DNA, the CDR3 is TGTGCCAGCAGCTTCTTAGCGGGGGGTCTCTACGAGCAGTACTTC. Translated, it gives CASSFLAGGLYEQYF.

This chain joins TRBV4-1 and TRBJ2-7; D gene unclear. CDR1 is MGHRA, CDR2 YSYEKL, per germline. The V end was cut by 0 bases, the J end by 1 base, with 7 bases between. This CDR3 spans 14 amino acids. This chain's CDR3 is CASSQDLTSYEQYF. The DNA for the CDR3 is TGCGCCAGCAGCCAAGATCTAACGTCCTACGAGCAGTACTTC.